This entry lists 21 T cell receptor beta chains sequenced from one sample in a study of blood T cell repertoires in COVID-19 (dated by TCRdb to 2018 to 2021). Library method: the immunoSEQ multiplex PCR assay. TCRdb carries this immuneACCESS record with in-frame sequences only. Its versions omit some clonotypes, under half of them owing to an unresolved V gene in the studies checked, with the rest unexplained. The sample yields 150,000 to 200,000 clones; 60% to 80% were counted once. The ten largest clonotypes hold approximately 26% of the sample. Sequences were obtained from peripheral blood. The receptors shown here come from a woman aged 70-85 years with acute or convalescent COVID-19.

The CDR3 sequence: CSVEDQTGIYGYTF. CDR3 DNA: TGCAGCGTTGAAGATCAGACAGGCATCTATGGCTACACCTTC. V usage is TRBV29-1 and J usage is TRBJ1-2, with a tentative D call TRBD1 (6 bases). V was clipped by 0 bases and J by 4 bases, with 12 bases between them. CDR1 and CDR2 from the germline V gene are SQVTM and ANQGSEA. The CDR3 is made up of 14 amino acids.

The V and J genes are TRBV6-2 or TRBV6-3 and TRBJ2-7, with D possibly matching TRBD2 (6 bases). Germline V gene lookup returns CDR1 MNHEY and CDR2 SVGEGT. Between the trimmed V and J ends, which lost 0 bases and 3 bases, there was a span of 15 bases. The length of the CDR3 is 16 residues. The CDR3 sequence: CASSYSPAGSRYEQYF. The CDR3 coding sequence is TGTGCCAGCAGTTACTCCCCAGCGGGCAGCCGCTACGAGCAGTACTTC.

The J gene is TRBJ1-5, the V gene TRBV7-3, with TRBD1 matching 7 bases. Germline CDR1 SGHTA, CDR2 FQGTGA. The trim removed 2 bases at V and 5 bases at J, leaving 3 bases unmatched. The CDR3 loop spans 14 amino acids. In DNA form, the CDR3 reads TGTGCCAGCAGCTTAGGACAGGAGGATCAGCCCCAGCATTTT. Its translation is CASSLGQEDQPQHF.

This chain connects TRBV12-3 or TRBV12-4 to TRBJ1-2; 9 nucleotides line up with TRBD1. The CDR3 sequence is 12 residues long. The trim removed 5 bases at V and 12 bases at J, leaving 7 bases unmatched. The CDR3 bases are TGTGCCAGCAGTAGGCCGGGGACAGGGAACACCTTC. It is translated as CASSRPGTGNTF.

This clone was seen more than once but under ten times. The chain joins TRBV3-1 (or the pseudogene TRBV3-2) to TRBJ2-3, with a tentative D call TRBD1 (5 bases). The CDR3 loop spans 16 amino acids. Trimming removed 4 bases at V and 1 base at J, with 15 bases between. CDR1 is LGHDT, CDR2 YNNKEL, per germline (reference sequence). The chain's CDR3 is CASSPRTSKGTDTQYF. The CDR3 coding sequence is TGTGCCAGCAGCCCGCGGACATCAAAAGGCACAGATACGCAGTATTTT.

This chain connects TRBV24-1 to TRBJ2-1, with 8 bases that match TRBD2. Germline CDR1 and CDR2: KGHDR and SFDVKD. The CDR3 is 18 amino acids. Trimming took 3 bases from V and 0 from J; bases not matched to a gene: 9. The CDR3 is CATSDAAGGLSSYNEQFF. The DNA for the CDR3 is TGTGCCACCAGTGATGCCGCGGGAGGCCTAAGCTCCTACAATGAGCAGTTCTTC.

Details on this clone: With only one base between it and a far larger clone, this is likely a read error. The chain carries TRBV10-3 and TRBJ1-5, with no clear D. This CDR3 region has 13 residues. Germline V gene sequence: CDR1 ENHRY, CDR2 SYGVKD. Here the CDR3 reads CAFSGYDNQPQHF. The DNA of the CDR3 is TGTGCCTTCAGTGGCTATGACAATCAGCCCCAGCATTTT.

This chain uses TRBV5-1 with TRBJ2-2, with a weak D call TRBD2 (5 bases). This CDR3 region has 17 residues. The V end was cut by 3 bases, the J end by 2 bases, with 17 bases between. The germline CDR1 and CDR2 sequences are SGHRS and YFSETQ. The CDR3 nucleotides read TGCGCCAGCAGCTCGGCGTCGAGAGGGCGCAACACCGGGGAGCTGTTTTTT. Its translation is CASSSASRGRNTGELFF.

This clone was seen a few times. The rearrangement links TRBV5-6 to TRBJ2-3; 12 nucleotides align to TRBD2. V was pared by 4 bases and J by 3 bases, with 9 bases of the junction left unmatched. The CDR3 runs 17 residues. CDR1 is SGHDT, CDR2 YYEEEE, per germline. The CDR3 bases are TGTGCCAGCAGCCAAAGACTAGCGGGAGACGGTACAGATACGCAGTATTTT. This sequence encodes CASSQRLAGDGTDTQYF. Based on the CDR3 plus reference TRBV5-6 and TRBJ2-3, the full variable domain is DAGVTQSPTHLIKTRGQQVTLRCSPKSGHDTVSWYQQALGQGPQFIFQYYEEEERQRGNFPDRFSGHQFPNYSSELNVNALLLGDSALYLCASSQRLAGDGTDTQYFGPGTRLTVL.

This clone occurred once. This rearrangement joins TRBV29-1 to TRBJ1-1; 7 nucleotides line up with TRBD1. CDR3 size: 14 residues. Per the germline V gene, CDR1 is SQVTM and CDR2 is ANQGSEA. Trimming at V came to 2 bases and at J to 4 bases, leaving 7 bases not matched to a gene. The CDR3 sequence: CSVEIAQGSTEAFF. In nucleotides, the CDR3 is TGCAGCGTTGAAATCGCACAGGGGAGCACTGAAGCTTTCTTT.

This clone was seen only once. The CDR3 bases are TGTGCCAGCACTCCGGGGGGGGCCAGGGCCGACGGGGAGCTGTTTTTT. This codes for CASTPGGARADGELFF. This chain links TRBV5-5 with TRBJ2-2; 8 bases align to TRBD2. Germline trimming cut 6 bases from V and 7 bases from J; bases unmatched to any gene: 14. Germline V gives CDR1 SGHKS, CDR2 YYEKEE (reference sequence). The length of the CDR3 is 16 residues.

The chain joins TRBV5-1 to TRBJ1-1; 7 nucleotides agree with TRBD1. The germline CDR1 and CDR2 sequences are SGHRS and YFSETQ. The J segment lost 1 base and the V segment lost 4 bases, leaving 10 bases of the junction unmatched. This CDR3 comprises 16 residues. The CDR3 region is CASSPRQGLENTEAFF. CDR3 bases: TGCGCCAGCAGCCCCAGACAGGGCCTTGAGAACACTGAAGCTTTCTTT.

The chain joins TRBV7-8 to TRBJ1-1, with a weak D call TRBD1 (6 bases). In germline, CDR1 is SGHVS, CDR2 FQNEAQ. The CDR3 spans 15 residues. V dropped 3 bases and J dropped 5 bases, with 16 bases sitting between them. The CDR3 coding sequence is TGTGCCAGCAGCTTGAACAGGGCGGGTAAGACTGAAGCTTTCTTT. Residues: CASSLNRAGKTEAFF.

Only a few counts were recorded for this clone. V is TRBV3-1 (or the pseudogene TRBV3-2) and J is TRBJ1-6, with D possibly matching TRBD1 (5 bases). The germline V gene has CDR1 LGHDT and CDR2 YNNKEL (reference sequence). The V end lost 0 bases, the J end lost 9 bases, and 18 bases lay between the germline ends. This CDR3 spans 17 amino acids. Here the CDR3 reads CASSQDGRGDLLSPLHF. The CDR3 region has the DNA TGTGCCAGCAGCCAAGACGGACGGGGGGATTTACTTTCACCCCTCCACTTT.

The V gene is TRBV6-5, the J gene TRBJ1-1; D remains unclear. CDR1 is MNHEY, CDR2 SVGAGI, per germline. V was shortened by 2 bases and J by 6 bases, with 10 bases between the two germline ends. This CDR3 is 13 amino acids long. CDR3 sequence reads: CASSYMVGSEAFF. The CDR3 DNA is TGTGCCAGCAGTTACATGGTGGGCTCTGAAGCTTTCTTT.

V is TRBV9 and J is TRBJ2-1; D is possibly TRBD2 (5 bases). In germline, CDR1 is SGDLS, CDR2 YYNGEE. The CDR3 runs 14 residues. The ends were cut back, 3 bases at V and 0 bases at J, with 7 bases in the middle. CDR3 residues: CASSGRSSYNEQFF. The CDR3 DNA is TGTGCCAGCAGCGGGAGGAGCTCCTACAATGAGCAGTTCTTC.

The chain has TRBV6-1 and TRBJ2-1; 7 bases align to TRBD2. The CDR3 runs 14 residues. Unmatched junction bases numbered 5, after V lost 2 bases and J lost 7 bases. CDR1 MNHNS and CDR2 SASEGT come from the germline V gene. In nucleotides, the CDR3 is TGTGCCAGCAGTGAACGGGGGGAGTGGAATGAGCAGTTCTTC. Translated, it gives CASSERGEWNEQFF.

A word on this clone: Without the conserved terminal phenylalanine or tryptophan, this CDR3 likely stems from a read error. The DNA is left out, because the CDR3 cannot be placed on it with certainty; the CDR3 is given as TCRdb lists it. The chain joins TRBV27 to TRBJ2-7; the DNA was not used to check the table's D call, TRBD1. The CDR3 length equals 14 residues, ends included. Germline values: CDR1 MNHEY, CDR2 SMNVEV (reference sequence). CDR3 sequence reads: CASSLDRGLAGIFT.

The chain combines TRBV30 with TRBJ1-6, with 7 positions matching TRBD1. The germline gives CDR1 GTSNPN, CDR2 SVGIG (reference sequence). CDR3 length: 14 residues. V dropped 4 bases and J dropped 7; count of bases not matched to a gene: 7. The CDR3 here is CAWNGGTENSPLHF. The CDR3 DNA sequence: TGTGCCTGGAATGGGGGGACAGAGAATTCACCCCTCCACTTT.

This clone was seen once. CDR3 nucleotides: TGTGCCAGCAGTCCGAGGGGGATGACTGCGGAAGCTTTCTTT. Protein product: CASSPRGMTAEAFF. The chain couples TRBV6-5 to TRBJ1-1; D may be TRBD1 (6 bases). V was shortened by 5 bases and J by 8 bases, with 18 bases between the two germline ends. The CDR3 extends over 14 amino acids. In germline, CDR1 is MNHEY, CDR2 SVGAGI.

This clone was observed a few times. This chain connects TRBV4-1 to TRBJ1-5, with TRBD1 matching 7 bases. V gave up 2 bases and J gave up 5 bases; unmatched junction bases: 3. Germline V gene sequence: CDR1 MGHRA, CDR2 YSYEKL. The CDR3 sequence is 14 residues long. CDR3 protein: CASSQTGVDQPQHF. For the CDR3, the DNA is TGCGCCAGCAGCCAAACAGGGGTGGATCAGCCCCAGCATTTT.